The rows below give T cell receptor beta chains drawn from one sample of a study of blood T cell repertoires in COVID-19. The protocol was immunoSEQ multiplex PCR, while the TCRdb copy is restricted to in-frame clones and leaves out a portion. The table records approximately 290,000 clones, more than 65% of them present only once. The sample was peripheral blood. These receptors came from a person aged 70 to 85 with COVID-19, enrolled during active disease. Each CDR3 is given with its conserved first and last residue. A D gene is named only where the DNA matches it firmly. For some rows the clone size is stated as once, few or many, or as a class when expanded; others skip it.

clone_size	v_call	d_call	j_call	cdr3_aa	cdr3_nt
few	TRBV7-9	TRBD1	TRBJ1-6	CASSLADRGPNSPLHF	TGTGCCAGCAGCTTAGCCGACAGGGGTCCGAATTCACCCCTCCACTTT
NA	TRBV5-1	NA	TRBJ2-3	CASSLRGGAFDTQYF	TGCGCCAGCAGCTTAAGAGGGGGGGCCTTTGATACGCAGTATTTT
NA	TRBV7-3	TRBD1	TRBJ2-7	CASSLTGGFAEGEQYF	TGTGCCAGCAGCTTGACAGGGGGCTTTGCAGAGGGAGAGCAGTACTTC
NA	TRBV28	TRBD2	TRBJ2-1	CASIISGGAGNEQFF	TGTGCCAGCATTATTAGCGGGGGGGCGGGAAATGAGCAGTTCTTC
NA	TRBV9	TRBD2	TRBJ2-2	CASSVSGGPTGELFF	TGTGCCAGCAGCGTCAGCGGGGGGCCCACCGGGGAGCTGTTTTTT
NA	TRBV5-1	NA	TRBJ1-5	CASSWRPGEQPQHF	TGCGCCAGCAGCTGGAGACCAGGGGAACAGCCCCAGCATTTT
NA	TRBV7-2	TRBD2	TRBJ2-7	CASSSGKSGRDYEQYF	TGTGCCAGCAGCTCCGGAAAGAGCGGGAGGGACTACGAGCAGTACTTC
NA	TRBV15	TRBD1	TRBJ1-2	CATSRAGQEVDYGYTF	TGTGCCACCAGCAGAGCAGGACAGGAGGTGGACTATGGCTACACCTTC
NA	TRBV19	NA	TRBJ2-1	CASSIGGGSYNEQFF	TGTGCCAGTAGTATAGGAGGGGGTTCCTACAATGAGCAGTTCTTC
NA	TRBV7-3	TRBD2	TRBJ2-2	CASSWGGRNTGELFF	TGTGCCAGCAGCTGGGGCGGGAGGAACACCGGGGAGCTGTTTTTT
NA	TRBV7-2	TRBD2	TRBJ2-5	CASSSGTSGKETQYF	TGTGCCAGCAGCTCCGGGACTAGCGGGAAAGAGACCCAGTACTTC
NA	TRBV6-2/TRBV6-3	TRBD1	TRBJ2-7	CASSYSTGSGYEQYF	TGTGCCAGCAGTTACTCGACAGGGAGCGGTTACGAGCAGTACTTC
NA	TRBV7-8	TRBD1	TRBJ2-7	CASSWTGSDSSYEQYF	TGTGCCAGCAGCTGGACAGGGTCCGACAGCTCCTACGAGCAGTACTTC
NA	TRBV7-2	TRBD1	TRBJ1-5	CASSLDATGKNSNQPQHF	TGTGCCAGCAGCTTAGACGCGACAGGGAAAAATAGCAATCAGCCCCAGCATTTT
NA	TRBV28	NA	TRBJ2-2	CASSSGKGVTGELFF	TGTGCCAGCAGCTCCGGGAAAGGTGTAACCGGGGAGCTGTTTTTT
NA	TRBV5-3	NA	TRBJ1-2	CARSLERRIDYGYTF	TGTGCCAGAAGCTTGGAGCGTAGGATCGACTATGGCTACACCTTC
once	TRBV7-3	TRBD1	TRBJ2-1	CASSLDRGWGNEQFF	TGTGCCAGCAGCTTAGACAGGGGATGGGGTAATGAGCAGTTCTTC
NA	TRBV27	TRBD1	TRBJ2-1	CASSSGTGDYNEQFF	TGTGCCAGCAGTTCTGGGACAGGGGACTACAATGAGCAGTTCTTC
NA	TRBV19	NA	TRBJ1-1	CASSAPGNTEAFF	TGTGCCAGTAGTGCTCCAGGGAACACTGAAGCTTTCTTT
NA	TRBV5-1	TRBD2	TRBJ2-7	CASSLGLGLAVQEQYF	TGCGCCAGCAGCTTGGGTTTGGGACTAGCGGTACAAGAGCAGTACTTC
NA	TRBV29-1	TRBD2	TRBJ2-5	CSGRQRDPQETQYF	TGCAGCGGACGGCAGCGGGATCCCCAAGAGACCCAGTACTTC
NA	TRBV3-1/TRBV3-2	TRBD1	TRBJ1-1	CASSQEETGAEAFF	TGTGCCAGCAGCCAGGAGGAGACAGGGGCTGAAGCTTTCTTT
NA	TRBV6-2/TRBV6-3	TRBD2	TRBJ2-1	CASSLGPGGPVNEQFF	TGTGCCAGCAGTTTGGGACCGGGAGGGCCGGTCAATGAGCAGTTCTTC
NA	TRBV29-1	NA	TRBJ2-6	CSVTKTGLGANVLTF	TGCAGCGTTACGAAAACAGGGCTCGGGGCCAACGTCCTGACTTTC
once	TRBV28	TRBD1	TRBJ1-5	CASRDRQGFNQPQHF	TGTGCCAGCAGGGACCGACAGGGGTTCAATCAGCCCCAGCATTTT
few	TRBV30	TRBD1	TRBJ1-2	CAWSNLGQGGYGYTF	TGTGCCTGGAGCAATCTAGGACAGGGCGGTTATGGCTACACCTTC
few	TRBV6-5	NA	TRBJ2-7	CASSPDRGMNEQYF	TGTGCCAGCAGCCCGGACCGGGGAATGAACGAGCAGTACTTC
NA	TRBV15	TRBD1	TRBJ2-1	CATSRVVGTGVNEQFF	TGTGCCACCAGCAGAGTGGTCGGGACAGGGGTTAATGAGCAGTTCTTC
NA	TRBV7-9	TRBD1	TRBJ1-6	CASSLAGGPNSPLHF	TGTGCCAGCAGCCTTGCAGGGGGACCTAATTCACCCCTCCACTTT
NA	TRBV5-1	NA	TRBJ1-1	CASSSGIELVTSNTEAFF	TGCGCCAGCAGCTCGGGTATCGAGTTGGTGACCTCGAACACTGAAGCTTTCTTT
NA	TRBV28	TRBD1	TRBJ1-3	CASSYQDRSKGNTIYF	TGTGCCAGCAGTTACCAGGACAGGTCGAAAGGAAACACCATATATTTT
NA	TRBV5-1	NA	TRBJ1-4	CASSPRTGGNEKLFF	TGCGCCAGCAGCCCCCGAACGGGAGGAAATGAAAAACTGTTTTTT
NA	TRBV18	NA	TRBJ1-5	CASSLGPEGNQPQHF	TGTGCCAGCTCCTTGGGCCCGGAGGGCAATCAGCCCCAGCATTTT
few	TRBV4-2	TRBD2	TRBJ2-5	CASSQDTYSGNGAETQYF	TGTGCCAGCAGCCAAGACACCTATAGCGGGAACGGTGCAGAGACCCAGTACTTC
NA	TRBV5-4	TRBD1	TRBJ2-4	CASSIGQGQPNIQYF	TGTGCCAGCAGTATTGGACAGGGGCAGCCAAACATTCAGTACTTC
few	TRBV10-3	NA	TRBJ1-5	CAISEQGGNQPQHF	TGTGCCATCAGTGAACAAGGGGGCAATCAGCCCCAGCATTTT
once	TRBV19	TRBD1	TRBJ1-2	CASSIGQGASGYTF	TGTGCCAGTAGTATAGGACAGGGGGCGTCTGGCTACACCTTC
NA	TRBV30	TRBD1	TRBJ1-2	CAWSVDFRDRPYGCYGYTF	TGTGCCTGGAGTGTTGACTTCCGGGACAGGCCCTATGGGTGCTATGGCTACACCTTC
few	TRBV29-1	TRBD2	TRBJ2-1	CSVEVRLAGNEQFF	TGCAGCGTTGAAGTGCGACTAGCGGGGAATGAGCAGTTCTTC
NA	TRBV9	TRBD2	TRBJ2-2	CASSGQGGTGELFF	TGTGCCAGCAGCGGGCAGGGAGGGACCGGGGAGCTGTTTTTT
NA	TRBV10-3	NA	TRBJ2-1	CATTDLLVNQQFF	TGTGCCACCACGGACTTACTAGTTAATCAGCAGTTCTTC